Listed below are T cell receptor beta chains from one sample, sequenced in a study of blood T cell repertoires in COVID-19. Generated by immunoSEQ multiplex PCR, the TCRdb table keeps only in-frame clones and is missing some. The sample includes tens of thousands of clones, 80% to 90% of them seen just once. The sequencing input was peripheral blood. The receptors shown here come from a woman at least 80 years old with acute or convalescent COVID-19. Each CDR3 is given without its conserved first and last residue.

cdr3_aa: ASSSAQGIQETQY
v_call: TRBV27

cdr3_aa: ASQTDIYGYT
v_call: TRBV12-3/TRBV12-4

cdr3_aa: ASSIKASPGELF
v_call: TRBV19

cdr3_aa: ASTRGRGETQY
v_call: TRBV6-6

cdr3_aa: ASSPEAGGRSYNEQF
v_call: TRBV11-2

cdr3_aa: ASSKESSPVVFS
v_call: TRBV7-2

cdr3_aa: ASSSGGQLLNTEAF
v_call: TRBV5-4

cdr3_aa: ASSPQGRPQH
v_call: TRBV2

cdr3_aa: ASSSLGVNYGYT
v_call: TRBV7-9

cdr3_aa: ASSRSSTGSSYGYT
v_call: TRBV28

cdr3_aa: SVEVGGNTEAF
v_call: TRBV29-1

cdr3_aa: ASTSDYRGRSGANVLT
v_call: TRBV27

cdr3_aa: ASFGSENSPLH
v_call: TRBV2

cdr3_aa: ATSRGGTGDYEQY
v_call: TRBV15

cdr3_aa: ASSPITGTGSNQPQH
v_call: TRBV7-8

cdr3_aa: SASTAGGDAGLGFGKLF
v_call: TRBV20-1

cdr3_aa: ATSRDFPETQY
v_call: TRBV15

cdr3_aa: ASSQRTGEEKLF
v_call: TRBV3-1/TRBV3-2

cdr3_aa: ASSEEGSGNTEAF
v_call: TRBV6-4

cdr3_aa: ASSLTFAGAGTGELF
v_call: TRBV7-3

cdr3_aa: ATRDIRTSGAYNEQF
v_call: TRBV10-2